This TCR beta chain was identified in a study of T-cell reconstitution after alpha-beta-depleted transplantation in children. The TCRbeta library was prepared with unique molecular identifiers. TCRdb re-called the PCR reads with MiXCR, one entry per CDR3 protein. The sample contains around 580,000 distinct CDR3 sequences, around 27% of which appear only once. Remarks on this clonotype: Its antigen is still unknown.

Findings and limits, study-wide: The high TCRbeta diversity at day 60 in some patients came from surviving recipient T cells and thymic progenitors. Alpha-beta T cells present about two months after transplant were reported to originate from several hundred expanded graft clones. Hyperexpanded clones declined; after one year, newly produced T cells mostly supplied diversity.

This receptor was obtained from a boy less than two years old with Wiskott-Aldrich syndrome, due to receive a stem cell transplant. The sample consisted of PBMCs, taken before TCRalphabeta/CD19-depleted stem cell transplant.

In nucleotides, the CDR3 is TGCGCCAGCAGCCCTGCCCTTCTAGCGGACACGGAGACCCAGTACTTC. This sequence encodes CASSPALLADTETQYF. The V gene is TRBV5-1, the J gene TRBJ2-5; 7 bases match TRBD2. The CDR3 extends over 16 amino acids. Germline values: CDR1 SGHRS, CDR2 YFSETQ. J lost 5 bases, V lost 4 bases, and 14 bases had no gene match.